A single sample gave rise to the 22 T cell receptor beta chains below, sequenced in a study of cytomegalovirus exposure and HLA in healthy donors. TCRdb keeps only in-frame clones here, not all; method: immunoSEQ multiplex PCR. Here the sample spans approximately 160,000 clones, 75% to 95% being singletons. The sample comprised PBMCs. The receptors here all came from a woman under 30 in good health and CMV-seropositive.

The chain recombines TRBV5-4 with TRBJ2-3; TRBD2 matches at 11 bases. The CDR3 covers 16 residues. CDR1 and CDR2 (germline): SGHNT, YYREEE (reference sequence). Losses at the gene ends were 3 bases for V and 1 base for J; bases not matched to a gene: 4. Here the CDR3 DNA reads TGTGCCAGCAGCTCGGGACTAGCGGATGGCACAGATACGCAGTATTTT. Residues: CASSSGLADGTDTQYF.

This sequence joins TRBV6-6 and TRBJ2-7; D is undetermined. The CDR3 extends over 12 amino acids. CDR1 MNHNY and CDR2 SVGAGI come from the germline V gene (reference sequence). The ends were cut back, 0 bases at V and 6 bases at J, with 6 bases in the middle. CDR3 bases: TGTGCCAGCAGTTACTCGAGAAGCGAGCAGTACTTC. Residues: CASSYSRSEQYF.

As DNA, the CDR3 is TGTGCCAGCTCCAACTCGGACTATTCGGGGACCGGGGAGCTGTTTTTT. Its translation: CASSNSDYSGTGELFF. The rearrangement joins TRBV28 to TRBJ2-2; D is possibly TRBD2 (6 bases). Germline CDR1 reads MDHEN; CDR2 reads SYDVKM. The CDR3 has 16 residues. Trimming shortened V by 8 bases and J by 5 bases, and 21 bases separated the two germline ends.

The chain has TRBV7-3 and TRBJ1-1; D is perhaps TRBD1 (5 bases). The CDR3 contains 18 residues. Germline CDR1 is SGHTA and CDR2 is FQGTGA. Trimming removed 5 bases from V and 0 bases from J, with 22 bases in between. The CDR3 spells CASSPGVGGGYMNTEAFF. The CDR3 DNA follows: TGTGCCAGCAGCCCTGGTGTGGGTGGGGGGTACATGAACACTGAAGCTTTCTTT.

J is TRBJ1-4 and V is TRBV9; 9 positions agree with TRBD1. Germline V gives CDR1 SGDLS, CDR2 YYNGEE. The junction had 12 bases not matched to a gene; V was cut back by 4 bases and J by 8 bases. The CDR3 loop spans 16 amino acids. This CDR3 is CASSPRDRAIGEKLFF. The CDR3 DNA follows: TGTGCCAGCAGCCCCCGGGACAGGGCTATTGGAGAAAAACTGTTTTTT.

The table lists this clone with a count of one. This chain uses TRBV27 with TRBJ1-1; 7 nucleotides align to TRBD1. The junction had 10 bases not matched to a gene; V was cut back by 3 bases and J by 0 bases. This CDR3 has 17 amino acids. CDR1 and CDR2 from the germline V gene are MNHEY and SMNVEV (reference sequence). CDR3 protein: CASSLRLTGNLNTEAFF. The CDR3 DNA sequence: TGTGCCAGCAGTTTGAGGTTGACAGGGAATCTGAACACTGAAGCTTTCTTT.

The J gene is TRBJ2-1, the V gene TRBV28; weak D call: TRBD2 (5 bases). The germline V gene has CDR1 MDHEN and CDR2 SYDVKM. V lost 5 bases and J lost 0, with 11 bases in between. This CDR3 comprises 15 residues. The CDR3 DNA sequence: TGTGCCAGCAGTCAAGTAGGGAGCTCCTACAATGAGCAGTTCTTC. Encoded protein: CASSQVGSSYNEQFF. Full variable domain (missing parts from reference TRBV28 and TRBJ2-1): DVKVTQSSRYLVKRTGEKVFLECVQDMDHENMFWYRQDPGLGLRLIYFSYDVKMKEKGDIPEGYSVSREKKERFSLILESASTNQTSMYLCASSQVGSSYNEQFFGPGTRLTVL.

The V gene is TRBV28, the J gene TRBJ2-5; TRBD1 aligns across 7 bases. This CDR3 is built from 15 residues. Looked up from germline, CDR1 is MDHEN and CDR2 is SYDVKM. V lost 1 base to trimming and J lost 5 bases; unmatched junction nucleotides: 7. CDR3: CASSLFGTRGETQYF. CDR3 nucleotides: TGTGCCAGCAGTTTATTCGGGACCAGGGGGGAGACCCAGTACTTC.

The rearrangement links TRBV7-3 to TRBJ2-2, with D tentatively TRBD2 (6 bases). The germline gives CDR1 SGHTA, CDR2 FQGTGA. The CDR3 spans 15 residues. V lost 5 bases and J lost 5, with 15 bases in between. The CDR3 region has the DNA TGTGCCAGCAGCCCCGCCCCGGGAGAGACCGGGGAGCTGTTTTTT. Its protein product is CASSPAPGETGELFF.

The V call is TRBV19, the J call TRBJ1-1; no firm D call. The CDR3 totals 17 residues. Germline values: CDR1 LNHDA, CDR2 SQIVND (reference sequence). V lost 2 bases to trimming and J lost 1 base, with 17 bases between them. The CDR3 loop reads CASSIWATQSPNTEAFF. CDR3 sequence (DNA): TGTGCCAGTAGTATATGGGCCACCCAAAGCCCGAACACTGAAGCTTTCTTT.

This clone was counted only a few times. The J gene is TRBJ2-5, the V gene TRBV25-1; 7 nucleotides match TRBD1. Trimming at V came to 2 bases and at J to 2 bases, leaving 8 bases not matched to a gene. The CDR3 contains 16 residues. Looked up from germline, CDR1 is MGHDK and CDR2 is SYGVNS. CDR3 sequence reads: CASSEPRQGEQETQYF. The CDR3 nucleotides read TGTGCCAGCAGTGAACCCCGACAGGGAGAACAAGAGACCCAGTACTTC.

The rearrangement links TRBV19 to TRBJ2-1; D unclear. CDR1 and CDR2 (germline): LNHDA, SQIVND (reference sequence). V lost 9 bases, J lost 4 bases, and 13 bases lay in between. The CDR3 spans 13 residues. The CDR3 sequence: CASRPNTYNEQFF. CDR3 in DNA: TGTGCCAGCAGGCCAAACACTTACAATGAGCAGTTCTTC.

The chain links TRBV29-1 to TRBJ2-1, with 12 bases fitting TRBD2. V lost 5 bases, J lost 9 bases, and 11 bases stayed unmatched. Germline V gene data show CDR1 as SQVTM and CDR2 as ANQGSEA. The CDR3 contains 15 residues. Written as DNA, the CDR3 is TGCAGCGTTAATCAAGCTAGCGGGGGGGTTTTTGAGCAGTTCTTC. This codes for CSVNQASGGVFEQFF.

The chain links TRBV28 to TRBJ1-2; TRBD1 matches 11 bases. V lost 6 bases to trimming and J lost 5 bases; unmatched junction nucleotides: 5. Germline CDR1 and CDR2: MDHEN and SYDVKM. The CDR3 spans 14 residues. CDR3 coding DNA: TGTGCCAGCAGAGGGGGGACAGGGGGATATGGCTACACCTTC. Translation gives CASRGGTGGYGYTF.

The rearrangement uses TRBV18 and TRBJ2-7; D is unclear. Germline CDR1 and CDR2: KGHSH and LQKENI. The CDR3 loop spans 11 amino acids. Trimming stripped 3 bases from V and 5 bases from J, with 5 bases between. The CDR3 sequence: CASSPRDEQYF. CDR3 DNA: TGTGCCAGCTCACCCCGGGACGAGCAGTACTTC.

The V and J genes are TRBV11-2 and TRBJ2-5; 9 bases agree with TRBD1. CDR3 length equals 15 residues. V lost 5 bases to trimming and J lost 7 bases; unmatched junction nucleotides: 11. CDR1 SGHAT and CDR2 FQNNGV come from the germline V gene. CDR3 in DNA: TGTGCCAGCAGCAACCCGGGACAGGGAGCTGGGACCCAGTACTTC. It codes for CASSNPGQGAGTQYF.

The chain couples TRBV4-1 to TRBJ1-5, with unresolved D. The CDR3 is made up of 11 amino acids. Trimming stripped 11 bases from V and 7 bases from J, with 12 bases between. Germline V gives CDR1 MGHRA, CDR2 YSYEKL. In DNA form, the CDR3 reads TGCGCCCCATTCCGAGAACAGCCCCAGCATTTT. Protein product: CAPFREQPQHF.

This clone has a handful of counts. Here the CDR3 reads CASSLVGGQPQHF. CDR3 nucleotides: TGTGCCAGCAGTTTGGTAGGCGGTCAGCCCCAGCATTTT. The chain combines TRBV27 with TRBJ1-5, with D unresolved. The CDR3 contains 13 residues. Germline values: CDR1 MNHEY, CDR2 SMNVEV (reference sequence). V was cut by 3 bases and J by 6 bases, with 9 bases left in between.

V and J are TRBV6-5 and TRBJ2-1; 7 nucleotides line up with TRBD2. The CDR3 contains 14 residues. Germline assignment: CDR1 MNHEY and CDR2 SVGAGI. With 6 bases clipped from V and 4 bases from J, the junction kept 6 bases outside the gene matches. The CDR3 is CASRPAGIYNEQFF. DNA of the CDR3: TGTGCCAGCAGACCAGCGGGGATATACAATGAGCAGTTCTTC.

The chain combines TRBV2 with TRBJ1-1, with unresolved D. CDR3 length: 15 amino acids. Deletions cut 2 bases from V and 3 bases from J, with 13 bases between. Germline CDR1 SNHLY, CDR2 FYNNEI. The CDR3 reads CASSERLGTYTEAFF. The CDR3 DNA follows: TGTGCCAGCAGTGAACGGCTAGGCACCTACACTGAAGCTTTCTTT.

The CDR3 nucleotides read TGTGCCAGCAGTTCCCGGCTAGCGGGAAGGGACGAGCAGTACTTC. This sequence encodes CASSSRLAGRDEQYF. The gene calls are TRBV27 and TRBJ2-7, with 9 nucleotides matching TRBD2. Germline V CDR1 and CDR2: MNHEY, SMNVEV (reference sequence). The J segment lost 5 bases and the V segment lost 4 bases, leaving 9 bases of the junction unmatched. CDR3 size: 15 residues.

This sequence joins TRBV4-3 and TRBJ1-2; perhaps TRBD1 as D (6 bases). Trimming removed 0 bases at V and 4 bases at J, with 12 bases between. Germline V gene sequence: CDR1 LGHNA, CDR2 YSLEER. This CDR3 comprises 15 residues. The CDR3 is CASSQDQGPRYGYTF. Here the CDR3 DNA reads TGCGCCAGCAGCCAAGATCAGGGGCCCCGCTATGGCTACACCTTC.